This T cell receptor (beta chain) stems from a study of identical twins. Each cDNA held unique molecular identifiers, and template switching gave it a universal primer site. TCRdb reanalysed the 5' RACE reads using MiXCR and keeps one entry per CDR3 protein. The repertoire has about 660,000 distinct CDR3 sequences, over 8.5% of them found once; the top ten carry roughly 0.9%. J lost 8 bases, V lost 1 base, and 9 bases had no gene match. The CDR3 totals 15 residues. The germline V gene encodes CDR1 SNHLY and CDR2 FYNNEI. Only healthy Caucasians were included as donors. This clonotype was seen ten or more times. Its antigen is unidentified. General study points: Where beta out-of-frame sequences were concerned, excess twin sharing was weaker. Models, which agreed with sharing between unrelated individuals, nonetheless underestimated the out-of-frame TCR alpha sharing seen in monozygotic twins.

The same sample was also used in a study of yellow fever vaccine responses in identical twins.

The receptor comes from a woman aged 18-29 years in good health. Input material: PBMCs. V is TRBV2 and J is TRBJ1-2, with TRBD1 matching 8 bases. The CDR3 sequence: CASSEGPGGLLGYTF. The DNA of the CDR3 is TGTGCCAGCAGTGAAGGGCCAGGGGGCTTGCTCGGCTACACCTTC.